Following are 27 T cell receptor beta chains from one sample sequenced in a study of blood T cell repertoires in COVID-19. Generated by immunoSEQ multiplex PCR, the TCRdb table keeps only in-frame clones and is missing some. The data hold fewer than 200,000 clones, with roughly 87% observed a single time. The sequenced sample was peripheral blood. These receptors originate from a woman aged 50 to 60 with acute or convalescent COVID-19.

V gene TRBV29-1 combines with J gene TRBJ1-1; possibly TRBD1 for D (5 bases). The V end was cut by 2 bases, the J end by 1 base, with 8 bases between. CDR3 length equals 13 residues. Germline CDR1 is SQVTM and CDR2 is ANQGSEA. CDR3 in amino acids: CSVERGGNTEAFF. The CDR3 bases are TGCAGCGTTGAAAGGGGAGGGAACACTGAAGCTTTCTTT.

This rearrangement joins TRBV5-6 to TRBJ2-7; 8 nucleotides match TRBD2. The V segment lost 3 bases and the J segment 2 bases; nucleotides outside the gene matches: 4. Looked up from germline, CDR1 is SGHDT and CDR2 is YYEEEE. The length of the CDR3 is 14 residues. This CDR3 reads CASSSTSEPYEQYF. As DNA, the CDR3 is TGTGCCAGCAGCTCGACTAGCGAGCCCTACGAGCAGTACTTC.

V and J are TRBV11-3 and TRBJ1-1; a possible D gene is TRBD1 (5 bases). This CDR3 spans 14 amino acids. The V gene's germline CDR1 is SGHNT and CDR2 YENEEA. Trimming left V 5 bases short and J 3 bases short, with 13 bases between. The CDR3 loop is CASSLGLQDTEAFF. The CDR3 bases are TGTGCCAGCAGCCTAGGGTTACAGGACACTGAAGCTTTCTTT.

This clone was observed a single time. J is TRBJ2-1 and V is TRBV27; D is perhaps TRBD1 (5 bases). The CDR3 consists of 15 residues. The germline CDR1 and CDR2 sequences are MNHEY and SMNVEV (reference sequence). Trimming shortened V by 6 bases and J by 1 base, and 13 bases separated the two germline ends. CDR3 loop: CASSEAKGSYNEQFF. The CDR3 nucleotides are TGTGCCAGCAGCGAAGCAAAGGGGTCCTACAATGAGCAGTTCTTC.

V usage is TRBV11-2 and J usage is TRBJ2-7; D is unclear. The CDR3 runs 11 residues. V was shortened by 5 bases and J by 2 bases, with 4 bases between the two germline ends. CDR1 and CDR2 from the germline V gene are SGHAT and FQNNGV. The CDR3 DNA reads as TGTGCCAGCAGCCCCGCCTACGAGCAGTACTTC. It specifies CASSPAYEQYF.

This chain links TRBV30 with TRBJ1-5; 10 nucleotides agree with TRBD1. This CDR3 region has 15 residues. The junction had 6 bases not matched to a gene; V was cut back by 0 bases and J by 7 bases. Germline lookup yields CDR1 GTSNPN and CDR2 SVGIG (reference sequence). CDR3 region: CAWSVPEDRGQPQHF. CDR3 nucleotide sequence: TGTGCCTGGAGTGTACCTGAGGACAGGGGGCAGCCCCAGCATTTT. Looking up the rest from reference TRBV30 and TRBJ1-5 gives the full variable domain: SQTIHQWPATLVQPVGSPLSLECTVEGTSNPNLYWYRQAAGRGLQLLFYSVGIGQISSEVPQNLSASRPQDRQFILSSKKLLLSDSGFYLCAWSVPEDRGQPQHFGDGTRLSIL.

The rearrangement links TRBV5-1 to TRBJ2-1; weak D call: TRBD2 (5 bases). CDR1 SGHRS and CDR2 YFSETQ come from the germline V gene. V lost 2 bases and J 2 bases, leaving 17 bases between the germline ends. The CDR3 is 17 amino acids. CDR3 sequence reads: CASSFSRGLYPYNEQFF. CDR3 DNA sequence: TGCGCCAGCAGCTTTTCCCGCGGGTTATATCCCTACAATGAGCAGTTCTTC.

The sample holds one count of this clone. This sequence joins TRBV30 and TRBJ2-1; 9 bases align to TRBD2. Germline CDR1 reads GTSNPN; CDR2 reads SVGIG (reference sequence). V dropped 0 bases and J dropped 10; count of bases not matched to a gene: 4. This CDR3 is built from 13 residues. The CDR3 sequence is CAWSVGGRGEQFF. CDR3 DNA: TGTGCCTGGAGTGTGGGCGGGAGGGGCGAGCAGTTCTTC.

This clone appeared once. This rearrangement joins TRBV27 to TRBJ1-2, with D perhaps matching TRBD1 (6 bases). Trimming left V 2 bases short and J 4 bases short, with 11 bases between. CDR3 length equals 14 residues. Germline loops: CDR1 MNHEY, CDR2 SMNVEV (reference sequence). DNA of the CDR3: TGTGCCAGCAGTTTAACCAGGGGAGCCTATGGCTACACCTTC. Its protein is CASSLTRGAYGYTF.

The chain has TRBV3-1 (or the pseudogene TRBV3-2) and TRBJ2-2; 7 nucleotides agree with TRBD1. V lost 5 bases to trimming and J lost 1 base; unmatched junction nucleotides: 1. CDR1 is LGHDT, CDR2 YNNKEL, per germline (reference sequence). The CDR3 contains 14 residues. Written as DNA, the CDR3 is TGTGCCAGCAGCTACAGGGGGAACACCGGGGAGCTGTTTTTT. Translating it yields CASSYRGNTGELFF.

The chain is built from TRBV11-2 and TRBJ2-7; maybe TRBD2 (6 bases). The V gene's germline CDR1 is SGHAT and CDR2 FQNNGV. This CDR3 is 12 amino acids long. Deletions cut 8 bases from V and 8 bases from J, with 16 bases between. CDR3 in DNA: TGTGCCAGCCGGGACTCAACAAACAAGCAGTACTTC. It specifies CASRDSTNKQYF.

The chain links TRBV5-5 to TRBJ2-2; 9 bases fit TRBD2. The V and J ends lost 3 bases and 3 bases, in that order; junction bases with no gene match: 6. Germline values: CDR1 SGHKS, CDR2 YYEKEE (reference sequence). The CDR3 extends over 16 amino acids. CDR3 protein: CASSSWVAGDTGELFF. The CDR3 bases are TGTGCCAGCAGCTCTTGGGTAGCGGGGGACACCGGGGAGCTGTTTTTT.

The chain combines TRBV24-1 with TRBJ2-7, with D perhaps TRBD1 (5 bases). The V end lost 0 bases, the J end lost 3 bases, and 11 bases lay between the germline ends. The CDR3 sequence is 15 residues long. The V gene's germline CDR1 is KGHDR and CDR2 SFDVKD. The CDR3 bases are TGTGCCACCAGTGATTTGGGGGCTAGTCGCTACGAGCAGTACTTC. Amino acid sequence: CATSDLGASRYEQYF.

Turning to this clone: Other DNA sequences in this sample translate to the same CDR3. The rearrangement uses TRBV6-5 and TRBJ1-1; tentatively, D is TRBD1 (5 bases). There are 15 residues in the CDR3. CDR1 and CDR2 (germline): MNHEY, SVGAGI. Trimming removed 0 bases from V and 4 bases from J, with 12 bases in between. In DNA, the CDR3 is TGTGCCAGCAGTTACTCAGGCAATAGGGGCACTGAAGCTTTCTTT. Encoded protein: CASSYSGNRGTEAFF.

This chain joins TRBV18 and TRBJ1-5, with D maybe TRBD1 (5 bases). This CDR3 is built from 14 residues. Germline V gene sequence: CDR1 KGHSH, CDR2 LQKENI. V lost 3 bases, J lost 2 bases, and 8 bases lay in between. In DNA, the CDR3 is TGTGCCAGCTCACCTCAGGGTGGCAATCAGCCCCAGCATTTT. The encoded protein is CASSPQGGNQPQHF.

The chain combines TRBV27 with TRBJ2-1, with D tentatively TRBD1 (6 bases). The V and J ends lost 6 bases and 8 bases respectively, with 11 bases between them. Per germline, CDR1 MNHEY and CDR2 SMNVEV (reference sequence). There are 12 residues in the CDR3. CDR3 sequence reads: CASRNRAYEQFF. DNA for the CDR3: TGTGCCAGCAGAAACAGGGCTTATGAGCAGTTCTTC.

This clone was observed a single time. The chain combines TRBV6-5 with TRBJ1-1; D uncertain. Germline-derived CDR1 and CDR2 are MNHEY and SVGAGI. V was clipped by 6 bases and J by 1 base, with 12 bases between them. The CDR3 sequence is 14 residues long. DNA of the CDR3: TGTGCCAGCAGGCGAGGTGTATCGAACACTGAAGCTTTCTTT. It codes for CASRRGVSNTEAFF.

This chain connects TRBV19 to TRBJ1-5; D call uncertain. The V and J ends lost 1 base and 7 bases respectively, with 11 bases between them. This CDR3 contains 14 residues. In germline, CDR1 is LNHDA, CDR2 SQIVND (reference sequence). Here the CDR3 reads CASSIVEGGQPQHF. DNA for the CDR3: TGTGCCAGTAGTATAGTTGAGGGAGGGCAGCCCCAGCATTTT.

The V call is TRBV6-1, the J call TRBJ1-2; D might be TRBD1 (6 bases). The CDR3 is 15 residues long. The germline V and J ends were trimmed by 0 bases and 6 bases, with 14 bases remaining between them. Germline-derived CDR1 and CDR2 are MNHNS and SASEGT. Here the CDR3 reads CASSEALGGANGYTF. DNA of the CDR3: TGTGCCAGCAGTGAAGCCCTAGGGGGGGCGAATGGCTACACCTTC.

CDR3 DNA sequence: TGTGCCTGGTCCATAGGGACAGGGGGTTCGGGTGGTAGCACCATATATTTT. Its translation: CAWSIGTGGSGGSTIYF. This chain uses TRBV30 with TRBJ1-3; TRBD1 agrees at 11 bases. Germline CDR1 is GTSNPN and CDR2 is SVGIG (reference sequence). There are 17 residues in the CDR3. V was pared by 5 bases and J by 9 bases, with 18 bases of the junction left unmatched.

The J gene is TRBJ1-4, the V gene TRBV19; 7 bases map to TRBD1. V gave up 4 bases and J gave up 8 bases; unmatched junction bases: 10. The germline gives CDR1 LNHDA, CDR2 SQIVND (reference sequence). The CDR3 spans 15 residues. Here the CDR3 reads CASSKWSRGNEKLFF. CDR3 coding DNA: TGTGCCAGTAGTAAATGGAGCAGGGGGAACGAAAAACTGTTTTTT.

The chain uses TRBV7-2 and TRBJ1-2, with 8 bases lining up with TRBD1. The CDR3 spans 15 residues. The ends lost 6 bases at V and 4 bases at J; junction bases unmatched: 10. CDR1 and CDR2 (germline): SGHTA, FQGNSA. The CDR3: CASRQRQGSSYGYTF. As DNA, the CDR3 is TGTGCCAGCAGACAAAGACAGGGGAGCTCCTATGGCTACACCTTC.

V is TRBV6-5 and J is TRBJ2-7; TRBD1 matches 7 bases. This CDR3 comprises 12 residues. The trim removed 9 bases at V and 7 bases at J, leaving 9 bases unmatched. The germline gives CDR1 MNHEY, CDR2 SVGAGI. The CDR3 spells CASPGQAGEQYF. The CDR3 DNA sequence: TGTGCCAGTCCAGGACAGGCGGGTGAGCAGTACTTC.

This clone showed up just a few times. The V call is TRBV15, the J call TRBJ1-6; the D is unclear. This CDR3 has 12 amino acids. CDR1 is LNHNV, CDR2 YYDKDF, per germline (reference sequence). Trimming took off 3 bases at V and 7 bases at J, with 4 bases between the two ends. CDR3 DNA: TGTGCCACCAGCAGGTTAAATTCACCCCTCCACTTT. This encodes CATSRLNSPLHF.

The V gene is TRBV5-1, the J gene TRBJ2-7; tentatively, D is TRBD2 (6 bases). Germline lookup yields CDR1 SGHRS and CDR2 YFSETQ. CDR3 length: 15 residues. The V gene lost 5 bases and the J gene lost 0 bases, with 15 bases spanning the gap. The CDR3 spells CASRYDGRSSYEQYF. The CDR3, as DNA: TGCGCCAGCAGGTATGATGGGAGGAGCTCCTACGAGCAGTACTTC.

The table lists this clone with many counts. This chain uses TRBV3-1 (or the pseudogene TRBV3-2) with TRBJ2-7; perhaps TRBD1 as D (6 bases). CDR1 is LGHDT, CDR2 YNNKEL, per germline (reference sequence). Trimming removed 2 bases from V and 6 bases from J, with 14 bases in between. The length of the CDR3 is 14 residues. CDR3 DNA: TGTGCCAGCAGCCAAATCCCAGGGGAAGGCGAGCAGTACTTC. Translation gives CASSQIPGEGEQYF.

The chain uses TRBV7-8 and TRBJ2-7, with TRBD2 matching over 9 bases. CDR3 length: 20 amino acids. Losses at the gene ends were 0 bases for V and 2 bases for J; bases not matched to a gene: 17. The germline gives CDR1 SGHVS, CDR2 FQNEAQ. Here the CDR3 DNA reads TGTGCCAGCAGCTTAGCGGGGAGGGGACAATTGATAGCGGGGGCCTACGAGCAGTACTTC. It translates to CASSLAGRGQLIAGAYEQYF.